This is a list of T cell receptor beta chains from one sample in a study of a mutant IDH1 vaccine in newly diagnosed glioma. TCRdb keeps only in-frame clones here, not all; method: immunoSEQ multiplex PCR. The data show roughly 70,000 clones, with about 86% seen just once and approximately 4.5% held by the top ten. The material was peripheral blood mononuclear cells (PBMCs), obtained from a glioma patient treated with radiotherapy, temozolomide or both. The receptors come from a woman younger than 35 with glioma. Some clones in this sample may be carry-over from other donors' samples. Each CDR3 is given with its conserved first and last residue. The D gene is left open where the match is weak. Not all rows give a size; the values are once, few, many and, for expanded clones, a class.

D gene: NA; clone size: NA; J gene: TRBJ1-2; V gene: TRBV19; CDR3 protein: CASSPSGAHGYTF; CDR3 DNA: TGTGCCAGTAGTCCATCAGGGGCTCACGGCTACACCTTC
D gene: NA; clone size: once; J gene: TRBJ1-2; V gene: TRBV7-8; CDR3 protein: CASSPYLQGNPYGYTF; CDR3 DNA: TGTGCCAGCAGCCCTTATCTGCAGGGAAATCCTTATGGCTACACCTTC
D gene: NA; clone size: NA; J gene: TRBJ1-5; V gene: TRBV6-6; CDR3 protein: CASSYSLARGDQPQHF; CDR3 DNA: TGTGCCAGCAGTTACTCGCTAGCCCGGGGGGATCAGCCCCAGCATTTT
D gene: TRBD1; clone size: NA; J gene: TRBJ1-2; V gene: TRBV20-1; CDR3 protein: CSAPGGDGYTF; CDR3 DNA: TGCAGTGCTCCAGGGGGAGATGGCTACACCTTC
D gene: NA; clone size: NA; J gene: TRBJ1-5; V gene: TRBV19; CDR3 protein: CASSIKREQPQHF; CDR3 DNA: TGTGCCAGTAGTATAAAACGGGAACAGCCCCAGCATTTT
D gene: NA; clone size: NA; J gene: TRBJ2-6; V gene: TRBV19; CDR3 protein: CASSIGRDTWYSGANVLTF; CDR3 DNA: TGTGCCAGTAGTATAGGACGGGACACCTGGTACTCTGGGGCCAACGTCCTGACTTTC
D gene: NA; clone size: once; J gene: TRBJ2-7; V gene: TRBV10-2; CDR3 protein: CASKDRTYEQYF; CDR3 DNA: TGCGCCAGCAAGGACAGAACCTACGAGCAGTACTTC
D gene: TRBD1; clone size: NA; J gene: TRBJ1-2; V gene: TRBV30; CDR3 protein: CAWPRGLGYTF; CDR3 DNA: TGTGCCTGGCCCAGGGGGCTTGGCTACACCTTC
D gene: NA; clone size: NA; J gene: TRBJ1-3; V gene: TRBV10-3; CDR3 protein: CAISPAQAGNTIYF; CDR3 DNA: TGTGCCATCAGCCCCGCGCAGGCTGGAAACACCATATATTTT
D gene: NA; clone size: NA; J gene: TRBJ2-7; V gene: TRBV5-5; CDR3 protein: CASSLVRGVSSYEQYF; CDR3 DNA: TGTGCCAGCAGCTTGGTTCGGGGTGTCAGCTCCTACGAGCAGTACTTC
D gene: NA; clone size: NA; J gene: TRBJ2-3; V gene: TRBV5-4; CDR3 protein: CASSIQRGTDTQYF; CDR3 DNA: TGTGCCAGCAGCATACAGCGGGGCACAGATACGCAGTATTTT
D gene: NA; clone size: NA; J gene: TRBJ1-2; V gene: TRBV6-1; CDR3 protein: CASSSDSYGYTF; CDR3 DNA: TGTGCCAGCAGTTCGGACAGCTATGGCTACACCTTC
D gene: NA; clone size: NA; J gene: TRBJ1-1; V gene: TRBV14; CDR3 protein: CASSGRFSGTEAFF; CDR3 DNA: TGTGCCAGCAGCGGACGGTTTTCAGGGACTGAAGCTTTCTTT
D gene: NA; clone size: NA; J gene: TRBJ1-3; V gene: TRBV30; CDR3 protein: CAWSEGPPRNTIYF; CDR3 DNA: TGTGCCTGGAGTGAAGGGCCCCCAAGGAACACCATATATTTT
D gene: NA; clone size: NA; J gene: TRBJ2-3; V gene: TRBV9; CDR3 protein: CASNPQGFLTDTQYF; CDR3 DNA: TGTGCCAGCAATCCACAGGGATTCCTGACAGATACGCAGTATTTT
D gene: NA; clone size: few; J gene: TRBJ1-6; V gene: TRBV5-6; CDR3 protein: CASSLGSYNSPLHF; CDR3 DNA: TGTGCCAGCAGCTTGGGCTCCTATAATTCACCCCTCCACTTT
D gene: TRBD2; clone size: NA; J gene: TRBJ2-3; V gene: TRBV9; CDR3 protein: CASSVGSGSVADTQYF; CDR3 DNA: TGTGCCAGCAGCGTAGGCAGCGGGAGCGTGGCAGATACGCAGTATTTT
D gene: TRBD2; clone size: NA; J gene: TRBJ2-2; V gene: TRBV29-1; CDR3 protein: CSVEGGSGRATGELFF; CDR3 DNA: TGCAGCGTTGAAGGGGGGTCCGGGAGGGCCACCGGGGAGCTGTTTTTT
D gene: NA; clone size: NA; J gene: TRBJ2-1; V gene: TRBV5-1; CDR3 protein: CASSGLTSNPTDEQFF; CDR3 DNA: TGCGCCAGCTCCGGCCTTACTAGTAACCCCACGGATGAGCAGTTCTTC
D gene: NA; clone size: NA; J gene: TRBJ1-1; V gene: TRBV27; CDR3 protein: CASRPYGGNTEAFF; CDR3 DNA: TGTGCCAGCAGACCTTACGGCGGGAACACTGAAGCTTTCTTT
D gene: NA; clone size: NA; J gene: TRBJ2-3; V gene: TRBV5-1; CDR3 protein: CASRGGFDTDTQYF; CDR3 DNA: TGCGCCAGCCGAGGGGGATTTGACACAGATACGCAGTATTTT
D gene: NA; clone size: NA; J gene: TRBJ1-4; V gene: TRBV2; CDR3 protein: CAGTGLGEKLFF; CDR3 DNA: TGTGCCGGTACAGGGCTCGGCGAAAAACTGTTTTTT
D gene: TRBD1; clone size: NA; J gene: TRBJ2-2; V gene: TRBV11-3; CDR3 protein: CASSPSGPGGTGELFF; CDR3 DNA: TGTGCCAGCAGCCCTTCTGGGCCAGGGGGCACCGGGGAGCTGTTTTTT
D gene: NA; clone size: NA; J gene: TRBJ1-2; V gene: TRBV15; CDR3 protein: CATSRDVGGYGYTF; CDR3 DNA: TGTGCCACCAGCAGAGATGTCGGGGGCTATGGCTACACCTTC
D gene: NA; clone size: NA; J gene: TRBJ1-2; V gene: TRBV7-5; CDR3 protein: CASVGLPANYGYTF; CDR3 DNA: TGTGCCTCGGTGGGACTTCCAGCTAACTATGGCTACACCTTC
D gene: NA; clone size: NA; J gene: TRBJ1-3; V gene: TRBV5-4; CDR3 protein: CASSTGVSGNTIYF; CDR3 DNA: TGTGCCAGCAGCACGGGTGTCAGTGGAAACACCATATATTTT
D gene: TRBD1; clone size: NA; J gene: TRBJ2-7; V gene: TRBV6-6; CDR3 protein: CASSYSGQGRHEQYF; CDR3 DNA: TGTGCCAGCAGTTACAGCGGACAGGGGCGGCACGAGCAGTACTTC
D gene: TRBD1; clone size: NA; J gene: TRBJ2-7; V gene: TRBV29-1; CDR3 protein: CSVEDPVAGTGGYEQYF; CDR3 DNA: TGCAGCGTTGAAGATCCAGTAGCTGGGACAGGGGGTTACGAGCAGTACTTC
D gene: NA; clone size: few; J gene: TRBJ1-5; V gene: TRBV19; CDR3 protein: CASSTQGYYQPQHF; CDR3 DNA: TGTGCCAGTAGTACACAGGGATACTATCAGCCCCAGCATTTT
D gene: TRBD2; clone size: NA; J gene: TRBJ2-7; V gene: TRBV4-3; CDR3 protein: CASSQDLAASFYEQYF; CDR3 DNA: TGCGCCAGCAGCCAAGATCTAGCGGCATCCTTCTACGAGCAGTACTTC
D gene: TRBD1; clone size: NA; J gene: TRBJ2-1; V gene: TRBV9; CDR3 protein: CASREWDRAGNEQFF; CDR3 DNA: TGTGCCAGCAGGGAGTGGGACAGGGCTGGGAATGAGCAGTTCTTC
D gene: TRBD1; clone size: NA; J gene: TRBJ1-4; V gene: TRBV11-3; CDR3 protein: CASSFPPTGKNEKLFF; CDR3 DNA: TGTGCCAGCAGCTTCCCCCCGACAGGGAAGAATGAAAAACTGTTTTTT
D gene: TRBD2; clone size: once; J gene: TRBJ2-7; V gene: TRBV4-1; CDR3 protein: CASSQGTSASYEQYF; CDR3 DNA: TGCGCCAGCAGCCAAGGGACTAGCGCCTCCTACGAGCAGTACTTC
D gene: TRBD2; clone size: NA; J gene: TRBJ2-5; V gene: TRBV5-1; CDR3 protein: CASSLPGLAGGLGQETQYF; CDR3 DNA: TGCGCCAGCAGCCTCCCGGGACTAGCGGGGGGGCTAGGCCAAGAGACCCAGTACTTC
D gene: NA; clone size: NA; J gene: TRBJ2-2; V gene: TRBV6-1; CDR3 protein: CASITWGGELFF; CDR3 DNA: TGTGCCAGCATCACCTGGGGCGGGGAGCTGTTTTTT
D gene: TRBD1; clone size: NA; J gene: TRBJ2-5; V gene: TRBV7-8; CDR3 protein: CASSNPVEDRKETQYF; CDR3 DNA: TGTGCCAGCAGCAACCCCGTGGAGGACAGGAAAGAGACCCAGTACTTC
D gene: TRBD1; clone size: NA; J gene: TRBJ2-1; V gene: TRBV5-4; CDR3 protein: CASSFPLGTGIYNEQFF; CDR3 DNA: TGTGCCAGCAGTTTCCCCCTGGGGACAGGGATATACAATGAGCAGTTCTTC
D gene: TRBD2; clone size: NA; J gene: TRBJ2-7; V gene: TRBV4-1; CDR3 protein: CASSQDREGPEQYF; CDR3 DNA: TGCGCCAGCAGCCAAGACCGGGAGGGCCCCGAGCAGTACTTC
D gene: NA; clone size: NA; J gene: TRBJ2-1; V gene: TRBV7-2; CDR3 protein: CASSLVAIREQFF; CDR3 DNA: TGTGCCAGCAGCTTAGTAGCCATTAGGGAGCAGTTCTTC
D gene: TRBD1; clone size: once; J gene: TRBJ1-1; V gene: TRBV7-2; CDR3 protein: CASSDRGTEAFF; CDR3 DNA: TGTGCCAGCTCAGACAGGGGGACTGAAGCTTTCTTT
D gene: NA; clone size: NA; J gene: TRBJ2-7; V gene: TRBV5-4; CDR3 protein: CASSSPGGLAATDF; CDR3 DNA: TGTGCCAGCAGCTCCCCGGGGGGCCTAGCGGCGACGGACTTC
D gene: NA; clone size: NA; J gene: TRBJ1-4; V gene: TRBV21-1; CDR3 protein: CASSNGSGLFF; CDR3 DNA: TGTGCCAGCAGCAACGGGTCTGGTCTGTTTTTT
D gene: TRBD1; clone size: NA; J gene: TRBJ2-7; V gene: TRBV9; CDR3 protein: CASRIRDRAYEQYF; CDR3 DNA: TGTGCCAGCAGGATAAGGGACAGAGCCTACGAGCAGTACTTC
D gene: TRBD1; clone size: NA; J gene: TRBJ1-3; V gene: TRBV29-1; CDR3 protein: CSVGTGAGNTIYF; CDR3 DNA: TGCAGCGTGGGGACAGGGGCTGGAAACACCATATATTTT
D gene: TRBD1; clone size: NA; J gene: TRBJ1-4; V gene: TRBV19; CDR3 protein: CASTPQGQGSEKLFF; CDR3 DNA: TGTGCCAGTACCCCACAAGGACAGGGGTCTGAAAAACTGTTTTTT
D gene: NA; clone size: NA; J gene: TRBJ1-4; V gene: TRBV7-9; CDR3 protein: CASAGVTNEKLFF; CDR3 DNA: TGTGCCAGCGCAGGGGTAACTAATGAAAAACTGTTTTTT
D gene: NA; clone size: NA; J gene: TRBJ2-5; V gene: TRBV6-1; CDR3 protein: CASSEEGSQETQYF; CDR3 DNA: TGTGCCAGCAGTGAAGAGGGCAGCCAAGAGACCCAGTACTTC
D gene: TRBD1; clone size: NA; J gene: TRBJ2-7; V gene: TRBV7-6; CDR3 protein: CASSLAGQGGYEQYF; CDR3 DNA: TGTGCCAGCAGCTTAGCCGGACAGGGGGGGTACGAGCAGTACTTC
D gene: TRBD1; clone size: NA; J gene: TRBJ1-6; V gene: TRBV6-5; CDR3 protein: CASSPTGGAGSPLHF; CDR3 DNA: TGTGCCAGCAGCCCTACAGGGGGCGCTGGGTCACCCCTCCACTTT
D gene: NA; clone size: NA; J gene: TRBJ1-1; V gene: TRBV14; CDR3 protein: CASSEQGRETEAFF; CDR3 DNA: TGTGCCAGCAGCGAACAGGGACGAGAGACTGAAGCTTTCTTT
D gene: NA; clone size: once; J gene: TRBJ1-1; V gene: TRBV5-1; CDR3 protein: CASSLSRRTEAFF; CDR3 DNA: TGCGCCAGCAGCTTGTCCCGCCGGACTGAAGCTTTCTTT
D gene: NA; clone size: NA; J gene: TRBJ1-5; V gene: TRBV30; CDR3 protein: CAWSGRGFGHQPQHF; CDR3 DNA: TGTGCCTGGAGTGGGCGGGGGTTCGGGCATCAGCCCCAGCATTTT
D gene: TRBD2; clone size: NA; J gene: TRBJ2-7; V gene: TRBV10-3; CDR3 protein: CAIAEPSGPTYEQYF; CDR3 DNA: TGTGCCATCGCGGAGCCTAGCGGGCCAACCTACGAGCAGTACTTC
D gene: TRBD1; clone size: NA; J gene: TRBJ1-6; V gene: TRBV5-6; CDR3 protein: CASSLATGDYNSPLHF; CDR3 DNA: TGTGCCAGCAGCTTGGCCACAGGGGACTATAATTCACCCCTCCACTTT
D gene: NA; clone size: NA; J gene: TRBJ2-4; V gene: TRBV7-9; CDR3 protein: CASSLGSSIQYF; CDR3 DNA: TGTGCCAGCAGCTTAGGTAGCAGCATTCAGTACTTC
D gene: NA; clone size: once; J gene: TRBJ1-2; V gene: TRBV6-1; CDR3 protein: CASTAKAAYGYTF; CDR3 DNA: TGTGCCAGCACCGCAAAGGCAGCCTATGGCTACACCTTC
D gene: TRBD1; clone size: NA; J gene: TRBJ1-2; V gene: TRBV5-4; CDR3 protein: CASSLLGGEHYTF; CDR3 DNA: TGTGCCAGCAGCTTGCTAGGGGGCGAGCACTACACCTTC